This T cell receptor (beta chain) was captured by sequencing in a study of lymphopenia after photon versus proton radiotherapy. Study results and caveats: After the lymphocyte nadir, photon-treated repertoires showed oligoclonal expansion, especially of CD8+ Temra cells.

Assay used: immunoSEQ multiplex PCR; TCRdb lists only in-frame clones, some missing. The sample contains tens of thousands of clones, 75% to 90% of which appear only once. The count of this clone is one. Antigen: not known. The CDR3 runs to 16 residues. The V segment lost 2 bases and the J segment 10 bases; nucleotides outside the gene matches: 11. The germline CDR1 and CDR2 sequences are KGHSH and LQKENI. This clonotype was sampled from an elderly man with esophageal cancer. V gene TRBV18 combines with J gene TRBJ2-2; 9 bases agree with TRBD1. The specimen was peripheral blood, collected from a patient treated with proton-based radiotherapy. The CDR3 DNA is TGTGCCAGCTCACCAGCGTCGGCTGGACAGGGGACGGAGCTGTTTTTT. It yields the protein CASSPASAGQGTELFF.